This T cell receptor (beta chain) is from a study of shared clonotypes between healthy human individuals. Original methodology: ImmunoSEQ supplied junction-only sequences lacking quality scores, so filtering was different. The protocol was immunoSEQ multiplex PCR, while the TCRdb copy is restricted to in-frame clones and leaves out a portion. D and trimming come from the DNA, and the V and J calls and clone size come from that table. The table includes roughly 1,500,000 clones, nearly 99% detected once. Turning to this clone: Its cognate antigen is unknown.

This CDR3 is built from 13 residues. CDR1 MNHEY and CDR2 SMNVEV come from the germline V gene (reference sequence). Trimming removed 6 bases from V and 6 bases from J, with 14 bases in between. Whole-study findings and limits: Clonotypes that were shared across four donors made up roughly 5% of naive CD4 clonotypes. Exclusively blood specimens were collected; tissue repertoires likely differ.

Splitting of CD4+ cells produced CD45RA+ naive and CD45RA-negative memory subsets. The TCR was taken from a man aged 25 to 45 in good health. What was sequenced was naive CD4+ T cells sorted from blood. Subset meaning: CD45RA+ positively selected. The chain employs TRBV27 and TRBJ1-1, with D unresolved. This CDR3 is CASSPVGKSEAFF. Written as DNA, the CDR3 is TGTGCCAGCAGCCCCGTGGGAAAGTCTGAAGCTTTCTTT.